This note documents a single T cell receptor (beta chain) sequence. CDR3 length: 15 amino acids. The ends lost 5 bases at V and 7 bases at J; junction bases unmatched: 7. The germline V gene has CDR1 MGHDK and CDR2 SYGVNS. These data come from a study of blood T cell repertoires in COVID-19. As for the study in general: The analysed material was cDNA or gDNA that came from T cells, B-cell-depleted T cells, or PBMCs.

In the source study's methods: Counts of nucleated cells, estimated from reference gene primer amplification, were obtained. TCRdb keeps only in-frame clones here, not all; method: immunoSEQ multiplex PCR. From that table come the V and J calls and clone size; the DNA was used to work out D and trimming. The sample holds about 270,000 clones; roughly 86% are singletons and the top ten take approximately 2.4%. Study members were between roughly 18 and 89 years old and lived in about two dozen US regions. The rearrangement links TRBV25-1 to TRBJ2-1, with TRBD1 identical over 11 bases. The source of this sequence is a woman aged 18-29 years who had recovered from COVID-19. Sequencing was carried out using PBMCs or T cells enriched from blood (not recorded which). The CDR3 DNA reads TGTGCCAGCAGTCCCGGACAGGGGGCTTGGAATGAGCAGTTCTTC. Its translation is CASSPGQGAWNEQFF.